This passage covers 20 T cell receptor beta chains from one sample sequenced in a study of regulatory T cells in long-lasting Graves disease. Arm-PCR of CDR3 regions with iRepertoire HTBI primers generated TCR beta libraries. TCRdb analysed the multiplex PCR reads with MiXCR anew, one entry per CDR3 protein. The data show about 440,000 distinct CDR3 sequences, about 15% seen once. Indicated time point: newly diagnosed GD, antithyroid drugs for less than 3 months. Construction of the TCR library relied on RNA isolated from PBMCs. The data also belong to a second study, concerning T cells in Graves' hyperthyroidism and ophthalmopathy.

The sample here was peripheral blood mononuclear cells (PBMCs), taken at new diagnosis, from a patient treated with antithyroid drugs. The receptor set was obtained from a woman in her 30s with Graves disease.

This clonotype was recorded at least ten times. The chain is built from TRBV24-1 and TRBJ1-2, with 8 bases aligning to TRBD1. Per the germline V gene, CDR1 is KGHDR and CDR2 is SFDVKD. The CDR3 has 16 residues. Trimming cost V 5 bases and J 8 bases; bases outside gene matches: 15. The CDR3 spells CATSGPREDRANGYTF. CDR3 in DNA: TGTGCCACCAGTGGTCCTCGGGAGGACAGGGCAAACGGCTACACCTTC.

The rearrangement uses TRBV10-3 and TRBJ1-2; D gene ambiguous. Trimming took off 7 bases at V and 4 bases at J, with 16 bases between the two ends. The CDR3 is made up of 14 amino acids. Looked up from germline, CDR1 is ENHRY and CDR2 is SYGVKD. The CDR3 reads CAITPGPKSYGYTF. The CDR3 DNA follows: TGTGCCATCACCCCCGGACCGAAGAGCTATGGCTACACCTTC.

This clonotype was counted at least ten times. The V gene is TRBV12-3 or TRBV12-4, the J gene TRBJ2-7; D is uncertain. V lost 5 bases to trimming and J lost 6 bases, with 17 bases between them. This CDR3 has 14 residues. This CDR3 is CASSLGDFPGEQYF. The CDR3 nucleotides read TGTGCCAGCAGTCTTGGGGATTTCCCCGGCGAGCAGTACTTC.

This clonotype was picked up many times. The J gene is TRBJ1-1, the V gene TRBV6-5; D unresolved. Between the trimmed V and J ends, which lost 0 bases and 1 base, there was a span of 27 bases. This CDR3 has 21 amino acids. CDR1 MNHEY and CDR2 SVGAGI come from the germline V gene. The CDR3 sequence is CASSYSIRINRLSYTNTEAFF. Here the CDR3 DNA reads TGTGCCAGCAGTTACTCGATCCGTATTAACAGACTAAGTTATACGAACACTGAAGCTTTCTTT.

This clonotype was counted many times. The V and J genes are TRBV7-8 and TRBJ1-1; 8 nucleotides align to TRBD1. CDR3 size: 15 residues. The V and J ends lost 4 bases and 5 bases, in that order; junction bases with no gene match: 9. Per the germline V gene, CDR1 is SGHVS and CDR2 is FQNEAQ. The CDR3 bases are TGTGCCAGCAGCTCAGGCCAGGGGGCTCGGACTGAAGCTTTCTTT. Its protein product is CASSSGQGARTEAFF.

V usage is TRBV29-1 and J usage is TRBJ1-1; D possibly corresponds to TRBD1 (5 bases). Between the trimmed V and J ends, which lost 4 bases and 0 bases, there was a span of 15 bases. This CDR3 is 15 amino acids long. Germline lookup yields CDR1 SQVTM and CDR2 ANQGSEA. The CDR3 loop reads CSVGGWGRVNTEAFF. CDR3 sequence (DNA): TGCAGCGTTGGCGGGTGGGGACGGGTGAACACTGAAGCTTTCTTT.

The chain uses TRBV5-4 and TRBJ2-7; TRBD2 aligns across 10 bases. Germline values: CDR1 SGHNT, CDR2 YYREEE (reference sequence). The CDR3 runs to 15 residues. The V segment lost 3 bases and the J segment 2 bases; nucleotides outside the gene matches: 5. CDR3 amino acids: CASSWTSGPAYEQYF. The CDR3 coding sequence is TGTGCCAGCAGCTGGACTAGCGGCCCTGCCTACGAGCAGTACTTC.

The chain joins TRBV5-1 to TRBJ2-7, with D uncertain. CDR1 and CDR2 (germline): SGHRS, YFSETQ. V was pared by 3 bases and J by 0 bases, with 10 bases between. The CDR3 is 14 residues long. CDR3 sequence reads: CASSSPAYSYEQYF. The CDR3 DNA follows: TGCGCCAGCAGCTCCCCAGCCTACTCCTACGAGCAGTACTTC.

This clonotype has at least ten counts. The chain joins TRBV7-8 to TRBJ2-1, with 9 bases aligning to TRBD2. Trimming at V came to 5 bases and at J to 8 bases, leaving 7 bases not matched to a gene. The CDR3 runs to 14 residues. Germline lookup yields CDR1 SGHVS and CDR2 FQNEAQ. The CDR3 here is CASSPHRTSDEQFF. The CDR3 DNA follows: TGTGCCAGCAGCCCCCACCGGACTAGCGATGAGCAGTTCTTC.

V is TRBV19 and J is TRBJ1-1, with a possible D match to TRBD1 (5 bases). Between the trimmed V and J ends, which lost 6 bases and 8 bases, there was a span of 19 bases. The CDR3 has 14 residues. Germline V gene lookup returns CDR1 LNHDA and CDR2 SQIVND (reference sequence). CDR3 nucleotide sequence: TGTGCCAGTAGCTGGGCAGGGAGGACTAGAGAAGCTTTCTTT. Translation gives CASSWAGRTREAFF.

This clonotype was recorded a few times. This chain links TRBV6-5 with TRBJ2-4; D is tentatively TRBD1 or TRBD2 (5 bases each). The V end was cut by 1 base, the J end by 11 bases, with 21 bases between. This CDR3 is built from 16 residues. The V gene's germline CDR1 is MNHEY and CDR2 SVGAGI. CDR3 amino acids: CASSYFGTSTFSLQYF. CDR3 nucleotide sequence: TGTGCCAGCAGTTACTTCGGGACCTCGACCTTTAGCCTTCAGTACTTC.

This clonotype was seen at least ten times. V usage is TRBV6-4 and J usage is TRBJ1-4, with D possibly TRBD1 on 6 matching bases. The CDR3 runs 15 residues. Germline CDR1 is MRHNA and CDR2 is SNTAGT. Trimming took 5 bases from V and 8 from J, leaving 18 bases between them. As DNA, the CDR3 is TGTGCCAGCAGTTACGGGACATTCCTTAGGGAAAAACTGTTTTTT. Residues: CASSYGTFLREKLFF.

This clonotype was recorded at least ten times. CDR3 region: CASSLDRGSEEKLFF. The CDR3 DNA reads as TGTGCCAGCAGCTTAGACAGGGGAAGCGAGGAAAAACTGTTTTTT. This chain links TRBV11-2 with TRBJ1-4, with D possibly TRBD1 on 6 matching bases. The germline V gene has CDR1 SGHAT and CDR2 FQNNGV. Between the trimmed V and J ends, which lost 0 bases and 8 bases, there was a span of 13 bases. The CDR3 is 15 amino acids.

Only a few counts were recorded for this clonotype. Only one base separates this from a far larger clonotype, so it likely reflects a read error. The genes are TRBV6-9 and TRBJ2-7, with no clear D. The CDR3 runs to 11 residues. Germline V gene lookup returns CDR1 MNHGY and CDR2 SVAAGI. V lost 7 bases to trimming and J lost 0 bases, with 4 bases between them. The CDR3 spells CASNYSYEQYF. The CDR3 DNA reads as TGTGCCAGCAATTACTCCTACGAGCAGTACTTC.

This chain connects TRBV19 to TRBJ2-2; tentative D call: TRBD1 (6 bases). Trimming removed 6 bases at V and 9 bases at J, with 17 bases between. This CDR3 is 14 amino acids long. Germline V gene data show CDR1 as LNHDA and CDR2 as SQIVND (reference sequence). The CDR3 is CASSHGTTTRELFF. For the CDR3, the DNA is TGTGCCAGTAGCCACGGGACAACTACCCGGGAGCTGTTTTTT.

As for this clonotype: A much larger clone sits a single nucleotide away, making a read error possible. The chain links TRBV30 to TRBJ2-1; a weak D match, TRBD2 (6 bases). Between the trimmed V and J ends, which lost 4 bases and 10 bases, there was a span of 20 bases. There are 14 residues in the CDR3. Germline-derived CDR1 and CDR2 are GTSNPN and SVGIG (reference sequence). CDR3 residues: CAWTDGGNQREQFF. The CDR3 DNA reads TGTGCCTGGACCGATGGCGGGAATCAGAGGGAGCAGTTCTTC.

The V and J genes are TRBV28 and TRBJ2-5; TRBD1 matches 7 bases. CDR1 is MDHEN and CDR2 is SYDVKM in the germline V gene. CDR3 size: 15 residues. With 7 bases clipped from V and 2 bases from J, the junction kept 10 bases outside the gene matches. The CDR3 loop is CASTAGTVSQETQYF. CDR3 sequence (DNA): TGTGCCAGCACCGCCGGGACAGTATCTCAAGAGACCCAGTACTTC.

This clonotype has ten or more counts. The V call is TRBV3-1, the J call TRBJ2-1; 9 bases line up with TRBD2. The CDR3 is made up of 15 amino acids. J gave up 9 bases and V 2 bases, and 8 bases lay outside the gene matches. CDR1 is LGHDT and CDR2 is YNNKEL in the germline V gene (reference sequence). The CDR3 DNA is TGTGCCAGCAGCCAATCAGCGGGAGGATTCGCTGAGCAGTTCTTC. Encoded protein: CASSQSAGGFAEQFF.

This rearrangement joins TRBV14 to TRBJ2-7; D is undetermined. The CDR3 covers 14 residues. The germline V gene encodes CDR1 SGHDN and CDR2 FVKESK. V lost 0 bases and J lost 2, with 8 bases in between. The CDR3 loop is CASSQDTRTYEQYF. The CDR3 DNA reads as TGTGCCAGCAGCCAAGATACCCGAACCTACGAGCAGTACTTC.

On this clonotype: A much bigger clone sits one base away, suggesting this may be a read error. The chain has TRBV24-1 and TRBJ2-3; TRBD1 matches at 11 bases. This CDR3 spans 16 amino acids. Per the germline V gene, CDR1 is KGHDR and CDR2 is SFDVKD. CDR3 protein: CATSDRTGGAADTQCF. Written as DNA, the CDR3 is TGTGCCACCAGTGACCGGACAGGGGGCGCAGCAGATACGCAGTGTTTT.